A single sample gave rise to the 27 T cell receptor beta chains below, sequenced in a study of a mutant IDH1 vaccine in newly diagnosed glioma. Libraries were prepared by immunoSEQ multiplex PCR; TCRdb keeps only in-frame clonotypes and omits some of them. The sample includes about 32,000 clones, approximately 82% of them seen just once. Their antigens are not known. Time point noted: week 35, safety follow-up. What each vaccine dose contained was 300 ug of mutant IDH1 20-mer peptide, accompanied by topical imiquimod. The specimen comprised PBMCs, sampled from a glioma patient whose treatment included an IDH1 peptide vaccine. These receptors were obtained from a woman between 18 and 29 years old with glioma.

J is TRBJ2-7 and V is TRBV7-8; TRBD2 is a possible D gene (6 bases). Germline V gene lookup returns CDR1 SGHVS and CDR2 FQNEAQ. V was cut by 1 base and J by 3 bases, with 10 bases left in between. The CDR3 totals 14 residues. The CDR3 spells CASSLGGLIYEQYF. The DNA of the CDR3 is TGTGCCAGCAGCTTAGGGGGACTGATCTACGAGCAGTACTTC.

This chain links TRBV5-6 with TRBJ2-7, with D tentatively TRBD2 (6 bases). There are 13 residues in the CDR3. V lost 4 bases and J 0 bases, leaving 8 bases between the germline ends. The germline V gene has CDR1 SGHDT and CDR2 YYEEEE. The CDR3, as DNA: TGTGCCAGCAGCCGGGGGAACTCCTACGAGCAGTACTTC. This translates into CASSRGNSYEQYF.

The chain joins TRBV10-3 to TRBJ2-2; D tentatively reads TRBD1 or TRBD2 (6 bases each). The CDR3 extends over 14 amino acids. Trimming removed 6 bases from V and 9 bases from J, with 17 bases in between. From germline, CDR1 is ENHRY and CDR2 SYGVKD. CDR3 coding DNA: TGTGCCATCAGGGGGGGCGAGATAGAACGGGAGCTGTTTTTT. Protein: CAIRGGEIERELFF.

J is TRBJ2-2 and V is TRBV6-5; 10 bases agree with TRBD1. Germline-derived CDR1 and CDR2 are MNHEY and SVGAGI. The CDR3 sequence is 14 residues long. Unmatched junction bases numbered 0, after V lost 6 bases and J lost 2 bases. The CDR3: CASRTGGNTGELFF. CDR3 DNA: TGTGCCAGCAGGACAGGGGGCAACACCGGGGAGCTGTTTTTT.

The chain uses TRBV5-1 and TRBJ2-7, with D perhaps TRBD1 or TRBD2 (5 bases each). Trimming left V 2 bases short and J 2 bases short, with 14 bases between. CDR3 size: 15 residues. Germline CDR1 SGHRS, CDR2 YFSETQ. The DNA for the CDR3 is TGCGCCAGCAGCTTCGGGACCCCGAGCACCTACGAGCAGTACTTC. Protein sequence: CASSFGTPSTYEQYF.

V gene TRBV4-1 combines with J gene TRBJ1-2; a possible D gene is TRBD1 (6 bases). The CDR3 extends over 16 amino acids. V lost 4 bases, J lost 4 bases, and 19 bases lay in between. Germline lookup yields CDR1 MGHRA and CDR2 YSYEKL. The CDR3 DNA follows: TGCGCCAGCAGCCTCTTAGACAGGCGCCCGGGCTATGGCTACACCTTC. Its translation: CASSLLDRRPGYGYTF.

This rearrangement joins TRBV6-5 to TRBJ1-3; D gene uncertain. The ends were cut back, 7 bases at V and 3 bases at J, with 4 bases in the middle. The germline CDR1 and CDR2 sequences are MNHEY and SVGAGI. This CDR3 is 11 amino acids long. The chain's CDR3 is CASTLGNTIYF. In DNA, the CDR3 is TGTGCCAGCACCCTTGGAAACACCATATATTTT.

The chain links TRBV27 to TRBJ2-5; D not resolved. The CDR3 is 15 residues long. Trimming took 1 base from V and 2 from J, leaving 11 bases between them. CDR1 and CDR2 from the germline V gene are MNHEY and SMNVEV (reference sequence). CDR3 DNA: TGTGCCAGCAGTTTATTATTGGCAGCTCAAGAGACCCAGTACTTC. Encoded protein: CASSLLLAAQETQYF.

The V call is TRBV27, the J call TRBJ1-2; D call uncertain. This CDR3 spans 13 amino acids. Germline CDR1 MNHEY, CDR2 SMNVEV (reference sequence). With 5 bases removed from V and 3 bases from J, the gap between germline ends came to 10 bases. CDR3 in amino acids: CASSTFPHYGYTF. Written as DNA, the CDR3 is TGTGCCAGCAGTACCTTCCCCCACTATGGCTACACCTTC.

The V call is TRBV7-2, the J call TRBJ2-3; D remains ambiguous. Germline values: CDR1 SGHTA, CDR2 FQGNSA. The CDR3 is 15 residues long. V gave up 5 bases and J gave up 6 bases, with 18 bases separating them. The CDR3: CASSPMSASVDTQYF. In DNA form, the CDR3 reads TGTGCCAGCAGCCCTATGAGCGCATCAGTGGATACGCAGTATTTT.

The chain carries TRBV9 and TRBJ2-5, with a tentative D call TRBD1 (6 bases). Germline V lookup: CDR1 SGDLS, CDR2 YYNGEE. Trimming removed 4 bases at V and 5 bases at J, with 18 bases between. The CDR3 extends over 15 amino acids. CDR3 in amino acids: CASSFGTGTMETQYF. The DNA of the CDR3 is TGTGCCAGCAGCTTCGGAACCGGGACAATGGAGACCCAGTACTTC.

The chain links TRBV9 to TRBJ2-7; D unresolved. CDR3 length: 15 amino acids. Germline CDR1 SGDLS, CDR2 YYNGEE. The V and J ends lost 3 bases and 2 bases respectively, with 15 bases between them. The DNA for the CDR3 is TGTGCCAGCAGCGCCGGCTCGGGCAGAGCCTACGAGCAGTACTTC. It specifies CASSAGSGRAYEQYF.

This CDR3 is CASNRVGGGGGYTF. In DNA form, the CDR3 reads TGTGCCAGCAACCGCGTCGGGGGTGGTGGTGGCTACACCTTC. The chain carries TRBV28 and TRBJ1-2; D may be TRBD1 (5 bases). Germline V lookup: CDR1 MDHEN, CDR2 SYDVKM. This CDR3 region has 14 residues. V lost 7 bases and J 7 bases, leaving 19 bases between the germline ends.

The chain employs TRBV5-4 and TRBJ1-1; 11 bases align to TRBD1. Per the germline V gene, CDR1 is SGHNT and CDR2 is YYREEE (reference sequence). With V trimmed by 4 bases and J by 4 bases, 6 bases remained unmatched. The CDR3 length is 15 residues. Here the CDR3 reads CASSLGGTGGTEAFF. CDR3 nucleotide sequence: TGTGCCAGCAGCCTTGGTGGGACAGGGGGCACTGAAGCTTTCTTT.

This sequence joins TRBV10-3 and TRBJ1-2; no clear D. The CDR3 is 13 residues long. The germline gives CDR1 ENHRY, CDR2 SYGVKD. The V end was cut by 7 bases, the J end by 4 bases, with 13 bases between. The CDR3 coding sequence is TGTGCCATCACCCAGACGGAGACCTATGGCTACACCTTC. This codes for CAITQTETYGYTF.

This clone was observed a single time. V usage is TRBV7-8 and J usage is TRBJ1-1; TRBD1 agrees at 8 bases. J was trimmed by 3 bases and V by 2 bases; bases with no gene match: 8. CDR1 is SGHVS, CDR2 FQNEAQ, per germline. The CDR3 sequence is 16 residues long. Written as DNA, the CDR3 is TGTGCCAGCAGCTTACCCCGACAGGGGCTGTACACTGAAGCTTTCTTT. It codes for CASSLPRQGLYTEAFF.

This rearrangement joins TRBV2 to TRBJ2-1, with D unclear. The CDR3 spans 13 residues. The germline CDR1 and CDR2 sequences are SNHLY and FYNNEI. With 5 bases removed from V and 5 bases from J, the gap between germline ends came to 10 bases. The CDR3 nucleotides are TGTGCCAGCAGTCAAGGGCTGAACAATGAGCAGTTCTTC. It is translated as CASSQGLNNEQFF. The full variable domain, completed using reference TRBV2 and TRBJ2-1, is EPEVTQTPSHQVTQMGQEVILRCVPISNHLYFYWYRQILGQKVEFLVSFYNNEISEKSEIFDDQFSVERPDGSNFTLKIRSTKLEDSAMYFCASSQGLNNEQFFGPGTRLTVL.

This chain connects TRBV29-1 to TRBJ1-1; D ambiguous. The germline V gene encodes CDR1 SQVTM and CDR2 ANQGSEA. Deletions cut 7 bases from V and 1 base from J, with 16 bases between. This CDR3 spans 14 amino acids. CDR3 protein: CSAAHIPSNTEAFF. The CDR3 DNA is TGCAGCGCTGCTCACATCCCATCGAACACTGAAGCTTTCTTT.

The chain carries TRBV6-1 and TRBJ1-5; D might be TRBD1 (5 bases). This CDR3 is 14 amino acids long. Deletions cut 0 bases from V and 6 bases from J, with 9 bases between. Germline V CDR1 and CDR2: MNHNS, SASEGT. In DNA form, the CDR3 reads TGTGCCAGCAGTGAAGCATGGGGCTTTCAGCCCCAGCATTTT. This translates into CASSEAWGFQPQHF.

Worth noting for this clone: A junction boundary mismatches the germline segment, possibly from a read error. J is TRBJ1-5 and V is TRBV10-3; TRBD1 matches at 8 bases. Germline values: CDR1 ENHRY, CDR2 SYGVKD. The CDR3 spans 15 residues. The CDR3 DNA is TGTGCCATCAGTGAGTCGGCCGGACAGGGTCAGGCCCAGCATTTT. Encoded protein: CAISESAGQGQAQHF.

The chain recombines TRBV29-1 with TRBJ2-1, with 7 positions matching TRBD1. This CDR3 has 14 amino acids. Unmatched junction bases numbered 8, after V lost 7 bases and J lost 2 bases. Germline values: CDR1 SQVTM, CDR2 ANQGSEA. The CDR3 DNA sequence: TGCAGCGGGTCTCCCCAGGGGGCCTACAATGAGCAGTTCTTC. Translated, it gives CSGSPQGAYNEQFF.

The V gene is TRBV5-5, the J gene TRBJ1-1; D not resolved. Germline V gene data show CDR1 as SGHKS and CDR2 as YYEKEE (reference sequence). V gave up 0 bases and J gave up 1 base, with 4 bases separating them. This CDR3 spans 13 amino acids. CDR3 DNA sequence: TGTGCCAGCAGCTTGGCCACGAACACTGAAGCTTTCTTT. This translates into CASSLATNTEAFF.

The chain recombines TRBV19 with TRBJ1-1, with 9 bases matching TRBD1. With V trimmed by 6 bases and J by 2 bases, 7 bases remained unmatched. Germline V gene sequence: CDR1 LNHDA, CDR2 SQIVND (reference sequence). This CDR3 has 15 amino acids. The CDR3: CASSWTGAGNTEAFF. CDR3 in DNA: TGTGCCAGTAGCTGGACAGGGGCGGGAAACACTGAAGCTTTCTTT.

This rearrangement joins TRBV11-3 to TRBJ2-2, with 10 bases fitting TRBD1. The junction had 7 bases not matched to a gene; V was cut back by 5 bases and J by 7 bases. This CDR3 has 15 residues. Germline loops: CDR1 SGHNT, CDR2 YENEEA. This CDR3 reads CASSLGQGEGGELFF. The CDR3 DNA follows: TGTGCCAGCAGCCTCGGACAGGGGGAGGGCGGGGAGCTGTTTTTT.

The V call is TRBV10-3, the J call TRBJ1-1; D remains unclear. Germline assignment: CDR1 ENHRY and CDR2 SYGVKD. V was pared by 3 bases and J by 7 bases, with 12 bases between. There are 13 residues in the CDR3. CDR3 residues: CAISDHSTFEAFF. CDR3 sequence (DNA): TGTGCCATCAGTGACCATAGTACCTTTGAAGCTTTCTTT.

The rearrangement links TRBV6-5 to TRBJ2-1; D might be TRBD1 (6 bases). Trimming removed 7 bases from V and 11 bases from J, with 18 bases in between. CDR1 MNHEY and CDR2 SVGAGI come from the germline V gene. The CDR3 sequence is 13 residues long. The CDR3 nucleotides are TGTGCCAGCACTACCACCAATACAGGGAAGCAGTTCTTC. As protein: CASTTTNTGKQFF.

The DNA of the CDR3 is TGTGCCAGCAGAGCCGACAGCACGTTCTCCTACGAGCAGTACTTC. It encodes CASRADSTFSYEQYF. This rearrangement joins TRBV13 to TRBJ2-7; perhaps TRBD1 as D (5 bases). The V gene lost 6 bases and the J gene lost 0 bases, with 15 bases spanning the gap. Germline CDR1 PRHDT, CDR2 FYEKMQ (reference sequence). The CDR3 consists of 15 residues.